What follows are 13 T cell receptor beta chains derived from one specimen sequenced in a study of shared clonotypes between healthy human individuals. Assay used: immunoSEQ multiplex PCR; TCRdb lists only in-frame clones, some missing. The data hold more than 400,000 clones, with around 95% observed a single time. Sequencing was carried out using naive CD4+ T cells sorted from blood. Subset specified: CD45RA+ positively selected. The receptor source for this set is a woman in her 30s in good health.

Note on this clone: At one end the junction does not follow the germline gene, possibly because of a read error. The rearrangement uses TRBV7-2 and TRBJ2-5; D is perhaps TRBD2 (5 bases). Judging by the DNA end, TRBJ2-7 fits better; the J call may be wrong. The CDR3 is 15 amino acids. CDR1 is SGHTA, CDR2 FQGNSA, per germline. The CDR3 nucleotides read TGTGCCAGCAGCCCCCAAGGAGGCTACTCCCACGAGCAGTACTTC. Encoded protein: CASSPQGGYSHEQYF.

This sequence joins TRBV30 and TRBJ2-7; 12 positions agree with TRBD2. Germline values: CDR1 GTSNPN, CDR2 SVGIG (reference sequence). The CDR3 has 14 residues. V lost 5 bases, J lost 2 bases, and 4 bases stayed unmatched. The CDR3 DNA follows: TGTGCCTGGGGTGCTAGCGGGAGGGCCTACGAGCAGTACTTC. Translated, it gives CAWGASGRAYEQYF.

The genes are TRBV5-1 and TRBJ1-1; D not resolved. The V and J ends lost 4 bases and 9 bases respectively, with 16 bases between them. CDR1 is SGHRS and CDR2 is YFSETQ in the germline V gene. The CDR3 has 13 residues. CDR3 loop: CASSTGSYQKAFF. As DNA, the CDR3 is TGCGCCAGCAGCACTGGGTCCTATCAAAAAGCTTTCTTT.

V is TRBV18 and J is TRBJ2-7, with 8 nucleotides matching TRBD1. The CDR3 is made up of 17 amino acids. The germline V gene has CDR1 KGHSH and CDR2 LQKENI. The ends lost 2 bases at V and 3 bases at J; junction bases unmatched: 12. CDR3 sequence reads: CASSPMEWTGSLYEQYF. CDR3 coding DNA: TGTGCCAGCTCACCAATGGAGTGGACAGGGTCCCTCTACGAGCAGTACTTC.

CDR3 protein: CASSGKRQGYSNQPQHF. CDR3 DNA sequence: TGTGCCAGTAGCGGAAAGAGACAGGGGTATAGCAATCAGCCCCAGCATTTT. The chain employs TRBV19 and TRBJ1-5; 8 positions match TRBD1. Germline values: CDR1 LNHDA, CDR2 SQIVND (reference sequence). This CDR3 has 17 amino acids. The junction had 10 bases not matched to a gene; V was cut back by 6 bases and J by 0 bases. Filled out from reference TRBV19 and TRBJ1-5, the complete variable domain reads DGGITQSPKYLFRKEGQNVTLSCEQNLNHDAMYWYRQDPGQGLRLIYYSQIVNDFQKGDIAEGYSVSREKKESFPLTVTSAQKNPTAFYLCASSGKRQGYSNQPQHFGDGTRLSIL.

The chain joins TRBV7-8 to TRBJ2-1; 10 bases are a match to TRBD1. Germline-derived CDR1 and CDR2 are SGHVS and FQNEAQ. V was clipped by 5 bases and J by 8 bases; unmatched bases: 9. The CDR3 is 15 amino acids. CDR3: CASSGRQGAIDEQFF. CDR3 nucleotide sequence: TGTGCCAGCAGCGGCCGACAGGGGGCTATCGATGAGCAGTTCTTC.

The rearrangement links TRBV5-1 to TRBJ2-7, with a tentative D call TRBD2 (6 bases). This CDR3 is 14 amino acids long. Trimming stripped 3 bases from V and 2 bases from J, with 12 bases between. The germline CDR1 and CDR2 sequences are SGHRS and YFSETQ. The chain's CDR3 is CASSWGGSAYEQYF. The CDR3 coding sequence is TGCGCCAGCAGCTGGGGAGGAAGCGCCTACGAGCAGTACTTC.

This rearrangement joins TRBV27 to TRBJ2-7, with 11 bases aligning to TRBD2. V lost 6 bases, J lost 2 bases, and 6 bases stayed unmatched. The CDR3 covers 15 residues. The germline V gene encodes CDR1 MNHEY and CDR2 SMNVEV (reference sequence). The CDR3 protein is CASRQGLAETYEQYF. CDR3 nucleotides: TGTGCCAGCAGGCAGGGACTAGCGGAAACCTACGAGCAGTACTTC.

This chain links TRBV28 with TRBJ2-7, with unresolved D. The V end was cut by 7 bases, the J end by 5 bases, with 18 bases between. The CDR3 length is 14 residues. Looked up from germline, CDR1 is MDHEN and CDR2 is SYDVKM. The CDR3 coding sequence is TGTGCCAGCAATCGATGGCGCCATAACAACGAGCAGTACTTC. Encoded protein: CASNRWRHNNEQYF. Based on the CDR3 plus reference TRBV28 and TRBJ2-7, the full variable domain is DVKVTQSSRYLVKRTGEKVFLECVQDMDHENMFWYRQDPGLGLRLIYFSYDVKMKEKGDIPEGYSVSREKKERFSLILESASTNQTSMYLCASNRWRHNNEQYFGPGTRLTVT.

The V call is TRBV4-1, the J call TRBJ2-1; 10 positions agree with TRBD2. The CDR3 spans 16 residues. CDR1 MGHRA and CDR2 YSYEKL come from the germline V gene. The V and J ends lost 1 base and 7 bases, in that order; junction bases with no gene match: 7. The CDR3 reads CASSQGPRTSGNEQFF. CDR3 DNA sequence: TGCGCCAGCAGCCAAGGGCCGAGGACTAGCGGAAATGAGCAGTTCTTC.

The chain has TRBV7-8 and TRBJ1-3; tentatively, D is TRBD1 (5 bases). CDR1 and CDR2 from the germline V gene are SGHVS and FQNEAQ. Trimming pared 0 bases from V and 2 bases from J, leaving 8 bases between. CDR3 length equals 15 residues. This CDR3 is CASSLATVAGNTIYF. In nucleotides, the CDR3 is TGTGCCAGCAGCTTAGCGACAGTGGCTGGAAACACCATATATTTT. The complete variable domain, with remaining parts taken from reference TRBV7-8 and TRBJ1-3, reads GAGVSQSPRYKVAKRGQDVALRCDPISGHVSLFWYQQALGQGPEFLTYFQNEAQLDKSGLPSDRFFAERPEGSVSTLKIQRTQQEDSAVYLCASSLATVAGNTIYFGEGSWLTVV.

The chain carries TRBV2 and TRBJ2-3; D is perhaps TRBD1 (5 bases). The germline V gene encodes CDR1 SNHLY and CDR2 FYNNEI. CDR3 length equals 14 residues. V shed 3 bases and J shed 4 bases, with 11 bases lying between them. CDR3 in DNA: TGTGCCAGCAGTGAGTTGGGGCGGTCAGATACGCAGTATTTT. This gives the protein CASSELGRSDTQYF.

The CDR3 sequence: CASSDSRTTDSLYEQYF. CDR3 bases: TGTGCCAGCAGCGACAGCAGGACAACGGATAGCCTCTACGAGCAGTACTTC. V and J are TRBV28 and TRBJ2-7, with D perhaps TRBD1 (5 bases). Trimming removed 6 bases from V and 3 bases from J, with 24 bases in between. Per the germline V gene, CDR1 is MDHEN and CDR2 is SYDVKM. This CDR3 region has 17 residues.